This is a list of T cell receptor beta chains from one sample in a study of T-cell memory formation after mild COVID-19. TCRdb called the 5' RACE reads again in MiXCR, with one record for every CDR3 protein. In the table there are roughly 580,000 distinct CDR3 sequences, 18% of which are singletons. Specimen: PBMCs or a T cell subset sorted from them (not recorded which). These receptors were obtained from an adult woman who had mild COVID-19 (a few samples of this study predate the infection). Cell type and time point are not known. Each CDR3 is given without its conserved first and last residue.

V,J,CDR3
TRBV5-1,TRBJ2-7,ASSKDSTLGYEQY
TRBV11-2,TRBJ2-3,ASSLLGLAGREDTQY
TRBV11-3,TRBJ2-7,ASSLDQGRLEQY
TRBV12-3/TRBV12-4,TRBJ2-3,ASSFSLGLADTQY
TRBV23-1,TRBJ2-3,ASRRVTKRRTDTQY
TRBV6-5,TRBJ1-2,ASSSLPQLLGDGNYGYT
TRBV7-9,TRBJ2-6,ASSARVGLTNVLT
TRBV20-1,TRBJ2-4,SAIIWNIQY
TRBV21-1,TRBJ2-3,ASSNYWTSACTDTQY
TRBV30,TRBJ2-7,AWSVWQGQEEQY
TRBV5-1,TRBJ2-3,ASSLDRVSADTQY
TRBV9,TRBJ2-1,ASSVGGSNYEQF
TRBV27,TRBJ2-7,ASSLSVGQPGSSYEQY
TRBV7-8,TRBJ2-5,ASSSSSVVGTDQETQY
TRBV4-2,TRBJ1-2,ASSQLPDGSNYGYT
TRBV7-8,TRBJ2-1,ASSSVSGREAYNEQF
TRBV6-6,TRBJ2-3,ASSPLAGGIGDTQY
TRBV24-1,TRBJ2-2,ATSNWRTGGDTGELF
TRBV20-1,TRBJ1-5,SARDLGQSNQPQH
TRBV7-3,TRBJ2-5,ASSPVGTGRETQY
TRBV9,TRBJ2-3,ASSVAGELFTDTQY
TRBV27,TRBJ2-5,ASRPTGGRETQY
TRBV20-1,TRBJ2-7,SASAAGRGTYEQY
TRBV3-1,TRBJ2-5,ASSQSGARGETQY
TRBV29-1,TRBJ2-6,SVRQGPMGANVLT
TRBV5-1,TRBJ2-5,ASSLYIGRQETQY
TRBV4-3,TRBJ2-3,ASSQDTGASTDTQY
TRBV6-2/TRBV6-3,TRBJ2-4,ATSKRPDAAKNIQY
TRBV7-8,TRBJ2-5,ASSWGAGRQETQY
TRBV2,TRBJ2-1,ASSPRTGSNEQF
TRBV5-1,TRBJ2-7,ASSLFPSGGAYPTYEQY